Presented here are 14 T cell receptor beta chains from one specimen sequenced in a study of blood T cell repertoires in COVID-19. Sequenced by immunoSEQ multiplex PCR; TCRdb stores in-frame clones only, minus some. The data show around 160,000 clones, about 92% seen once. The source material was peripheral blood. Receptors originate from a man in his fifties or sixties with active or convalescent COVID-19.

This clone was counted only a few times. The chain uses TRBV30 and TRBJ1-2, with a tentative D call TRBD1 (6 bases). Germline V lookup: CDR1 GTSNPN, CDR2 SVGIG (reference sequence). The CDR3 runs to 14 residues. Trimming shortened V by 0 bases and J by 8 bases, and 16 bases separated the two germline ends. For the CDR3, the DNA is TGTGCCTGGAGTGTACCTCAGGGGTGGCGGGGCTACACCTTC. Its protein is CAWSVPQGWRGYTF. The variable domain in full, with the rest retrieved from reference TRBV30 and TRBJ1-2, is SQTIHQWPATLVQPVGSPLSLECTVEGTSNPNLYWYRQAAGRGLQLLFYSVGIGQISSEVPQNLSASRPQDRQFILSSKKLLLSDSGFYLCAWSVPQGWRGYTFGSGTRLTVV.

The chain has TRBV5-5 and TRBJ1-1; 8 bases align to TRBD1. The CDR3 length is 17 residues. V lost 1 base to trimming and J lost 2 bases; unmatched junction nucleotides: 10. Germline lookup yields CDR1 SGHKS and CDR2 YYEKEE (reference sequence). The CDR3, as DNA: TGTGCCAGCAGCTTGAAGGCAACCACAGGGGGAAACACTGAAGCTTTCTTT. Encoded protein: CASSLKATTGGNTEAFF.

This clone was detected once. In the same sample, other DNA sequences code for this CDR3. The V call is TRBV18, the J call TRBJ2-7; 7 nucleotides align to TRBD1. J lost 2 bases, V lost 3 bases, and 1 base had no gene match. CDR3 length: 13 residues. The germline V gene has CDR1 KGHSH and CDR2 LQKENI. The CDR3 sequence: CASSPGTAYEQYF. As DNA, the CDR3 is TGTGCCAGCTCACCGGGGACAGCCTACGAGCAGTACTTC. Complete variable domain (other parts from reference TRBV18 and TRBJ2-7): NAGVMQNPRHLVRRRGQEARLRCSPMKGHSHVYWYRQLPEEGLKFMVYLQKENIIDESGMPKERFSAEFPKEGPSILRIQQVVRGDSAAYFCASSPGTAYEQYFGPGTRLTVT.

CDR3 bases: TGTGCCAGCAGTGAGCCGGTGGGACAGGATAGCAATCAGCCCCAGCATTTT. The encoded protein is CASSEPVGQDSNQPQHF. The chain recombines TRBV6-1 with TRBJ1-5, with TRBD1 identical over 8 bases. The junction had 7 bases not matched to a gene; V was cut back by 3 bases and J by 0 bases. Germline V lookup: CDR1 MNHNS, CDR2 SASEGT. The CDR3 is made up of 17 amino acids.

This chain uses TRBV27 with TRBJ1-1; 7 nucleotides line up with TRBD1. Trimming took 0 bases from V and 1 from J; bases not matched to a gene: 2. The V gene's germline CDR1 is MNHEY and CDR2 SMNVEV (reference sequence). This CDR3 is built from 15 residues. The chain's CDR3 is CASSLSRTGNTEAFF. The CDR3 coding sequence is TGTGCCAGCAGTTTATCCCGGACAGGGAACACTGAAGCTTTCTTT.

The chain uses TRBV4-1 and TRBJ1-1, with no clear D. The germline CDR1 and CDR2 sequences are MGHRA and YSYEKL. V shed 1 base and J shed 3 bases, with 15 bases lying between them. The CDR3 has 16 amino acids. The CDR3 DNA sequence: TGCGCCAGCAGCCAAGGTCTTGGACGGGGATACACTGAAGCTTTCTTT. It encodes CASSQGLGRGYTEAFF.

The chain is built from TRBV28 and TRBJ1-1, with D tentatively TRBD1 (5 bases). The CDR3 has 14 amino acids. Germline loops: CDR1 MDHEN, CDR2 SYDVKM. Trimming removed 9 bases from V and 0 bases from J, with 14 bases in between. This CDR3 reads CASGRAGLNTEAFF. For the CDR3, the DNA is TGTGCCAGTGGAAGAGCAGGGTTGAACACTGAAGCTTTCTTT.

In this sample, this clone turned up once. The CDR3 protein is CASSDQGTTNEKLFF. The CDR3 DNA reads as TGTGCCAGCAGTGATCAGGGGACCACTAATGAAAAACTGTTTTTT. The V and J genes are TRBV2 and TRBJ1-4; possible D gene TRBD1, 6 bases. Germline assignment: CDR1 SNHLY and CDR2 FYNNEI. The CDR3 is made up of 15 amino acids. Trimming shortened V by 3 bases and J by 2 bases, and 10 bases separated the two germline ends.

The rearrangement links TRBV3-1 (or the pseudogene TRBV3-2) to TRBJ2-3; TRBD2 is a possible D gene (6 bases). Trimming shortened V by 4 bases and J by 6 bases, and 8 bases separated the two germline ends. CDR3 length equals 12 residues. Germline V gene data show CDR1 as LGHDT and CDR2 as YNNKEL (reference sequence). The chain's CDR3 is CASSPSVDTQYF. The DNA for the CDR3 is TGTGCCAGCAGCCCTAGCGTTGATACGCAGTATTTT.

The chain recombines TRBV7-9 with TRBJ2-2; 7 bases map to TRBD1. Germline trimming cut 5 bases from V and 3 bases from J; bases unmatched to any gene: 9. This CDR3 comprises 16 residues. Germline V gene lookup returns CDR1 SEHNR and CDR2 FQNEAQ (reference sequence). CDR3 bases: TGTGCCAGCAGCCTAGGGGGCGACAGATACACCGGGGAGCTGTTTTTT. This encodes CASSLGGDRYTGELFF.

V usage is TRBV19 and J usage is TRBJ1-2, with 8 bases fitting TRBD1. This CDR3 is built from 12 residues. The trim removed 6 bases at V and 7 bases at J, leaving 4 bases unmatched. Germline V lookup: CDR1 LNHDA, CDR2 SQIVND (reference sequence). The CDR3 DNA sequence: TGTGCCAGTAGGCAGGGGGCTGGTGGCTACACCTTC. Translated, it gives CASRQGAGGYTF.

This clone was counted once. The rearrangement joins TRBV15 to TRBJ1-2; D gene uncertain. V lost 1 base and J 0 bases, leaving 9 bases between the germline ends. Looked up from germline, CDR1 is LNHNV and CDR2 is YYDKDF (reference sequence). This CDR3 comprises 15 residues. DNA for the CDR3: TGTGCCACCAGCAGAGTCCAGGTTACTAACTATGGCTACACCTTC. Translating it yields CATSRVQVTNYGYTF.

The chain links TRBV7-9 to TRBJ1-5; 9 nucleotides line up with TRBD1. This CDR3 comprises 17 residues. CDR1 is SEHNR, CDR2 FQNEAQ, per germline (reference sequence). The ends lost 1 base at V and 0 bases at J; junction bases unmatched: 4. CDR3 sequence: CASSLGSGQGSNQPQHF. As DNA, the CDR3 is TGTGCCAGCAGCTTAGGATCGGGACAGGGTAGCAATCAGCCCCAGCATTTT.

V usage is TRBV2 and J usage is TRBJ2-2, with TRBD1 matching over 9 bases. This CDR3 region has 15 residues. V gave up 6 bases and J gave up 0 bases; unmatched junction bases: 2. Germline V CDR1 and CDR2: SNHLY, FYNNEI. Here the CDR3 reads CASRRQGANTGELFF. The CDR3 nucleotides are TGTGCCAGCAGGAGACAGGGGGCGAACACCGGGGAGCTGTTTTTT.